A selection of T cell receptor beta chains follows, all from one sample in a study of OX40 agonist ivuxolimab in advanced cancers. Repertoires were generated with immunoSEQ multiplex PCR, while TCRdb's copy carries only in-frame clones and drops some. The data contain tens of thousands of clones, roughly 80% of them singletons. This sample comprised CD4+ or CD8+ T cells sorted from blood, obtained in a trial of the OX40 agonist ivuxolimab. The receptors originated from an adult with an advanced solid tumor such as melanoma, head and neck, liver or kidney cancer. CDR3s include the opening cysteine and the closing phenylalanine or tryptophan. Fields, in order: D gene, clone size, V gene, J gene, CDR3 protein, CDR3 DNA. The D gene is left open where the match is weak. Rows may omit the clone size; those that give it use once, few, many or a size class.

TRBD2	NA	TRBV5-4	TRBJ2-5	CASSSRLAGQETQYF	TGTGCCAGCAGCAGCAGACTAGCGGGGCAAGAGACCCAGTACTTC
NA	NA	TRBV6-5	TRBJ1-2	CASSYSNRNYGYTF	TGTGCCAGCAGTTACTCGAACAGGAACTATGGCTACACCTTC
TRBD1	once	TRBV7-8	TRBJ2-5	CASSLTGTGGQTQYF	TGTGCCAGCAGCTTAACCGGGACAGGGGGACAGACCCAGTACTTC
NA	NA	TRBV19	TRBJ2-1	CASSIGMNNEQFF	TGTGCCAGTAGTATAGGGATGAACAATGAGCAGTTCTTC
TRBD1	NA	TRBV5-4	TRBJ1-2	CASSLGGGVPLGYTF	TGTGCCAGCAGCTTGGGAGGGGGCGTCCCCTTGGGCTACACCTTC
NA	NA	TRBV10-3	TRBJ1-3	CAISDSGGSGNTIYF	TGTGCCATCAGTGATAGCGGGGGCAGCGGAAACACCATATATTTT
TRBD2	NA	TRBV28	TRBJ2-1	CASTGEASGRRNEQFF	TGTGCCAGTACAGGGGAGGCTAGCGGGAGGAGGAATGAGCAGTTCTTC
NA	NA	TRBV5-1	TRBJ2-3	CASSLSRGPSGDTQYF	TGCGCCAGCAGCTTGTCCCGCGGGCCTAGTGGGGATACGCAGTATTTT
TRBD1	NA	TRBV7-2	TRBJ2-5	CASSYRQGETQYF	TGTGCCAGCAGCTATCGACAGGGTGAGACCCAGTACTTC
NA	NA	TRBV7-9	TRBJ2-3	CASSLMSGADTQYF	TGTGCCAGCAGCTTAATGTCGGGCGCAGATACGCAGTATTTT
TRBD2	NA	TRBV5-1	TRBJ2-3	CASSVTSGGADTQYF	TGCGCCAGCAGCGTGACTAGCGGGGGGGCAGATACGCAGTATTTT
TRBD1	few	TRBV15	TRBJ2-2	CATSSFGTGVSGELFF	TGTGCCACCAGCAGTTTTGGGACAGGGGTTTCCGGGGAGCTGTTTTTT
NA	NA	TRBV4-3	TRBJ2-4	CASSHQPGSDIQYF	TGCGCCAGCAGCCATCAACCAGGGTCGGACATTCAGTACTTC
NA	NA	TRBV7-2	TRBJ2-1	CASNFGRGSYNEQFF	TGTGCCAGCAACTTCGGACGCGGCTCCTACAATGAGCAGTTCTTC
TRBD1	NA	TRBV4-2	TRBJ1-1	CASSQTGMNTEAFF	TGTGCCAGCAGCCAGACAGGGATGAACACTGAAGCTTTCTTT
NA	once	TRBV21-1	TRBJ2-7	CASSVVPSALTYEQYF	TGTGCCAGCAGCGTAGTTCCTAGCGCACTTACCTACGAGCAGTACTTC
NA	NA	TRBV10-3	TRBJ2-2	CAISPGSVTGELFF	TGTGCCATCAGCCCCGGGAGTGTCACCGGGGAGCTGTTTTTT
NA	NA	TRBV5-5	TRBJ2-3	CASSGTGLTDTQYF	TGTGCCAGCAGCGGAACAGGGTTGACAGATACGCAGTATTTT
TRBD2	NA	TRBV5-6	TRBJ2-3	CASSLGTSDTDTQYF	TGTGCCAGCAGCCTCGGGACTAGCGACACAGATACGCAGTATTTT
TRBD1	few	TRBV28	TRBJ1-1	CASTQQGANTEAFF	TGTGCCAGCACGCAACAGGGGGCCAACACTGAAGCTTTCTTT
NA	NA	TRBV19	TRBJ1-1	CASSILLNTEAFF	TGTGCCAGTAGTATCTTGCTGAACACTGAAGCTTTCTTT
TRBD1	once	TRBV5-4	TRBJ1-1	CASSLGGGGVTEAFF	TGTGCCAGCAGCTTGGGAGGGGGCGGGGTGACTGAAGCTTTCTTT
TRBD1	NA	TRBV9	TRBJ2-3	CASSVTGSSTDTQYF	TGTGCCAGCAGCGTGACAGGGTCGAGCACAGATACGCAGTATTTT
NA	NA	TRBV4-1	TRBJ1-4	CASSLGFRGNEKLFF	TGCGCCAGCAGCCTGGGGTTCAGGGGCAATGAAAAACTGTTTTTT
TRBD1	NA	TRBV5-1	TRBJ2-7	CASSSEGQGPYEQYF	TGCGCCAGCAGTTCAGAGGGACAGGGTCCCTACGAGCAGTACTTC
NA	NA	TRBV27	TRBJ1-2	CASSRTGGGYGYTF	TGTGCCAGCAGTCGGACCGGAGGGGGCTATGGCTACACCTTC
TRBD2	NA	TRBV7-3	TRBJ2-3	CASSQSGGTDTQYF	TGTGCCAGCTCCCAAAGCGGGGGGACAGATACGCAGTATTTT
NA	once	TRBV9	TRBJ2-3	CASSAQGAPPDTQYF	TGTGCCAGCAGCGCCCAGGGAGCGCCCCCGGATACGCAGTATTTT
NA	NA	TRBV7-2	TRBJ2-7	CASSLVYGPAGAPSEQYF	TGTGCCAGCAGCTTAGTTTACGGCCCCGCGGGGGCCCCCTCCGAGCAGTACTTC
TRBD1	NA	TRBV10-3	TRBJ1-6	CAISLGQTNSPLHF	TGTGCCATCAGCTTGGGACAGACAAATTCACCCCTCCACTTT
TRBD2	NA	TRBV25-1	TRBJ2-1	CASRLAGSYNEQFF	TGTGCCAGCAGACTAGCGGGCTCCTACAATGAGCAGTTCTTC
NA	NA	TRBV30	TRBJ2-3	CAWSTPLKSLGQYF	TGTGCCTGGAGTACCCCACTAAAATCCTTGGGGCAGTATTTT
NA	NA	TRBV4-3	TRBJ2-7	CASSPQRGAAYEQYF	TGCGCCAGCAGCCCCCAAAGGGGAGCCGCCTACGAGCAGTACTTC
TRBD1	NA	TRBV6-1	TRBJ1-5	CASSERTGNDQPQHF	TGTGCCAGCAGTGAAAGGACAGGCAACGATCAACCCCAGCATTTT
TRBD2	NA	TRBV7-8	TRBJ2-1	CASSYRPGLADNEQFF	TGTGCCAGCAGCTACCGCCCGGGACTAGCGGACAATGAGCAGTTCTTC
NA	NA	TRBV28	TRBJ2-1	CASETWRTTTRDYNEQFF	TGTGCCAGCGAGACCTGGAGGACTACGACAAGGGACTACAATGAGCAGTTCTTC
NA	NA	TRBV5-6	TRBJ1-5	CASSLGQTYQPQHF	TGTGCCAGCAGCTTAGGACAGACTTATCAGCCCCAGCATTTT
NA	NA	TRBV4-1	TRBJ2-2	CASSPGNTGELFF	TGCGCCAGCAGCCCCGGGAACACCGGGGAGCTGTTTTTT
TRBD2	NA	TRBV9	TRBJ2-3	CAWREGPTDTQYF	TGTGCTTGGCGGGAGGGCCCGACAGATACGCAGTATTTT
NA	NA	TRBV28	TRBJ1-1	CASRRPYYTEAFF	TGTGCCAGCAGACGACCCTACTACACTGAAGCTTTCTTT
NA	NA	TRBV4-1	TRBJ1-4	CASSRTYTSNREKLFF	TGCGCCAGCAGCCGAACCTACACTTCAAACAGGGAAAAACTGTTTTTT
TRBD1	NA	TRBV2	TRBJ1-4	CASKPQGGEKLFF	TGTGCCAGCAAACCCCAGGGGGGGGAAAAACTGTTTTTT
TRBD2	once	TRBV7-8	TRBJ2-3	CASSWGLAGGPGTDTQYF	TGTGCCAGCAGCTGGGGACTAGCGGGGGGGCCGGGCACAGATACGCAGTATTTT
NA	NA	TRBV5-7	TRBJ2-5	CASSGQHQETQYF	TGTGCCAGCAGCGGACAGCACCAAGAGACCCAGTACTTC
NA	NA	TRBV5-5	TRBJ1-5	CASTNGILSNQPQHF	TGTGCCAGCACGAACGGAATTCTTAGCAATCAGCCCCAGCATTTT
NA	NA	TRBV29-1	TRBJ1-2	CSVVSGLYYGYTF	TGCAGCGTTGTATCCGGGCTTTACTATGGCTACACCTTC
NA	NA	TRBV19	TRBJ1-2	CASSIGGKSYGYTF	TGTGCCAGTAGTATAGGGGGCAAATCTTATGGCTACACCTTC
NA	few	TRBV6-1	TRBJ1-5	CASSEQGQPQHF	TGTGCCAGCAGTGAACAGGGCCAGCCCCAGCATTTT
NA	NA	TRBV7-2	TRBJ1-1	CASSPPTGNTEAFF	TGTGCCAGCAGCCCCCCCACGGGGAACACTGAAGCTTTCTTT
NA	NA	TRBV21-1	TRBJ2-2	CASRNENTGLTGELFF	TGTGCCAGCAGAAACGAGAACACAGGCTTGACCGGGGAGCTGTTTTTT
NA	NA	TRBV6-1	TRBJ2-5	CASTDRSRETQYF	TGTGCCAGTACCGACAGGTCTAGGGAGACCCAGTACTTC
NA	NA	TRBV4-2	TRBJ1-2	CASSQDAGNYGYTF	TGTGCCAGCAGCCAAGATGCAGGGAACTATGGCTACACCTTC